The entry that follows covers one T cell receptor (beta chain) sequence. Antigen: not known. The PCR used 60 Vbeta and 13 Jbeta primers. Here immunoSEQ multiplex PCR was the method, and the copy in TCRdb shows in-frame clones only, minus some. Its table records tens of thousands of clones. There are 17 residues in the CDR3. Germline CDR1 is SGHTA and CDR2 is FQGNSA. The V segment lost 0 bases and the J segment 5 bases; nucleotides outside the gene matches: 12. These data are taken from a study of cytomegalovirus exposure and HLA in healthy donors. Study-level points and caveats: It emerged from a later analysis that several of the most significant clusters appeared to be linked to common viral pathogens. According to the study, approximately 150 TCR beta chains were cytomegalovirus-associated.

The clonotype originates from a man aged 45-60 years in good health and CMV-seropositive. The sequenced sample consisted of PBMCs. The chain recombines TRBV7-2 with TRBJ2-5, with TRBD2 identical over 7 bases. Here the CDR3 reads CASSLAVGGPFRETQYF. The CDR3 DNA reads TGTGCCAGCAGCTTAGCGGTGGGAGGGCCGTTTCGGGAGACCCAGTACTTC.